The text below deals with one T cell receptor beta chain. The target antigen is unknown. Blood draws occurred at baseline, cycle 4 day 1, and cycle 7 day 1. The data were obtained in a study of OX40 agonist ivuxolimab in advanced cancers. Study-wide background: The study reported partial responses in three patients: one hepatocellular carcinoma, two cutaneous melanoma. Whole-study findings and limits: Both CD4+ and CD8+ T cell populations in blood had undergone clonal expansion by week 6 at 0.1 to 3.0 mg/kg. In CD8+ T cells, expanded clones were on average more numerous than in CD4+.

The CDR3 runs to 14 residues. The V end was cut by 2 bases, the J end by 3 bases, with 9 bases between. Germline CDR1 is MNHEY and CDR2 is SMNVEV (reference sequence). Only in-frame clones appear in the TCRdb table, and some are missing; sequencing was by immunoSEQ multiplex PCR. This table has approximately 73,000 clones, about nine tenths appearing once. The TCR comes from an adult with an advanced solid tumor such as melanoma, head and neck, liver or kidney cancer. The J gene is TRBJ2-3, the V gene TRBV27; no definite D call. The sequencing here drew on CD4+ or CD8+ T cells sorted from blood, taken in a trial of the OX40 agonist ivuxolimab. The CDR3 DNA sequence: TGTGCCAGCAGTTTAGATATAAAGACAGATACGCAGTATTTT. Translation: CASSLDIKTDTQYF.